This TCR beta chain was profiled in a study of blood T cell repertoires in COVID-19. Study-level background: Italy, Spain and the United States were the sources of the convalescent and acute COVID-19 samples. PBMCs, B-cell-depleted T cells, or T cells provided the cDNA or gDNA that made up the material.

Patients at the Seattle site were enrolled during active infection and followed longitudinally. In the original workflow: Reference gene primer amplification yielded estimated nucleated cell counts. This table comes from immunoSEQ multiplex PCR, and its TCRdb copy is limited to in-frame clones, with some not included. D and trimming come from the DNA, and the V and J calls and clone size come from that table. The table lists hundreds of thousands of clones, roughly 79% of them singletons. This clone was recorded a few times. The CDR3 is 18 residues long. J was trimmed by 5 bases and V by 1 base; bases with no gene match: 14. Per the germline V gene, CDR1 is LNHDA and CDR2 is SQIVND (reference sequence).

Sequenced sample: peripheral blood. The J gene is TRBJ1-5, the V gene TRBV19; 7 bases match TRBD1. This receptor was identified in a woman aged 80 or over with COVID-19, enrolled during active disease. The CDR3 loop is CASSIAPPGTDFDQPQHF. Written as DNA, the CDR3 is TGTGCCAGTAGTATAGCTCCCCCTGGGACAGATTTCGATCAGCCCCAGCATTTT.